This is a list of T cell receptor beta chains from one sample in a study of T cell clones after liver transplantation. The repertoire was sequenced with immunoSEQ multiplex PCR; TCRdb's copy has only in-frame clones and lacks some. In the table there are about 120,000 clones, less than 95% of which are singletons. Sequenced material: CD4+ T cells from blood, taken 12 months after liver transplant. The receptors come from a human patient who received a liver transplant. Some T cells may be supplied by the graft donor. CDR3s include the opening cysteine and the closing phenylalanine or tryptophan. A D gene is named only where the DNA matches it firmly. Clone size is shown for a subset of rows, as once, few, many or a class of expanded clone.

TRBD1,TRBJ2-5,TRBV5-1,NA,CASSLGQGYLETQYF,TGCGCCAGCAGCCTAGGACAGGGGTATTTGGAGACCCAGTACTTC
NA,TRBJ2-3,TRBV2,NA,CASSERSPDTQYF,TGTGCCAGCAGTGAACGGTCACCAGATACGCAGTATTTT
NA,TRBJ2-2,TRBV7-6,NA,CASSPRASNTGELFF,TGTGCCAGCAGCCCTAGGGCCTCGAACACCGGGGAGCTGTTTTTT
NA,TRBJ1-2,TRBV7-5,NA,CARRFGQGDPANYGYTF,TGTGCCAGAAGATTTGGACAGGGGGATCCGGCTAACTATGGCTACACCTTC
TRBD1,TRBJ2-1,TRBV4-3,NA,CASSQDGTVPPYNEQFF,TGCGCCAGCAGCCAGGACGGGACAGTCCCTCCCTACAATGAGCAGTTCTTC
TRBD1,TRBJ1-2,TRBV19,NA,CASSIRDRAGYTF,TGTGCCAGTAGTATCCGGGACAGGGCCGGCTACACCTTC
TRBD2,TRBJ2-7,TRBV19,NA,CASSMGAGGSYEQYF,TGTGCCAGTAGTATGGGAGCGGGAGGCTCCTACGAGCAGTACTTC
NA,TRBJ2-2,TRBV7-3,NA,CASSPDRNTGELFF,TGTGCCAGCAGCCCGGACAGGAACACCGGGGAGCTGTTTTTT
TRBD1,TRBJ2-7,TRBV28,NA,CASSTSGTGVLFGQYF,TGTGCCAGCAGTACCTCCGGGACAGGGGTTCTATTCGGGCAGTACTTC
TRBD1,TRBJ2-1,TRBV4-2,NA,CASSRWTGGNEQFF,TGTGCCAGCAGCCGATGGACAGGGGGCAATGAGCAGTTCTTC
TRBD1,TRBJ1-1,TRBV11-3,once,CASSLDTGGTEAFF,TGTGCCAGCAGCTTAGATACAGGGGGCACTGAAGCTTTCTTT
NA,TRBJ1-1,TRBV11-3,NA,CASSQGQGMNTEAFF,TGTGCCAGCAGTCAAGGCCAGGGGATGAACACTGAAGCTTTCTTT
NA,TRBJ1-4,TRBV7-8,NA,CASSPPSQRFNEKLFF,TGTGCCAGCAGCCCCCCCTCGCAACGTTTTAATGAAAAACTGTTTTTT
NA,TRBJ2-2,TRBV11-3,NA,CASSLIGYTGELFF,TGTGCCAGCAGCTTAATTGGGTACACCGGGGAGCTGTTTTTT
NA,TRBJ2-3,TRBV9,NA,CASSGSGGTDTQYF,TGTGCCAGCAGCGGTAGCGGAGGCACAGATACGCAGTATTTT
NA,TRBJ1-1,TRBV11-3,NA,CASSLSGFMNTEAFF,TGTGCCAGCAGCTTATCTGGTTTTATGAACACTGAAGCTTTCTTT
NA,TRBJ1-2,TRBV6-1,NA,CASRLTGPDGYTF,TGTGCCAGCAGACTAACAGGGCCTGATGGCTACACCTTC
NA,TRBJ1-5,TRBV6-1,once,CASVVTHNQPQHF,TGTGCCAGCGTGGTCACCCACAATCAGCCCCAGCATTTT
TRBD2,TRBJ2-7,TRBV7-9,NA,CASSLAGSGVPYEQYF,TGTGCCAGCAGCTTAGCCGGTAGCGGGGTTCCCTACGAGCAGTACTTC
NA,TRBJ2-3,TRBV29-1,NA,CSVDGRGETDTQYF,TGCAGCGTTGACGGCAGGGGGGAAACAGATACGCAGTATTTT
NA,TRBJ1-2,TRBV11-3,NA,CASSLEAGKYGYTF,TGTGCCAGCAGCTTAGAGGCAGGGAAGTATGGCTACACCTTC
TRBD2,TRBJ2-1,TRBV30,NA,CAWSDGTSGYLSYNEQFF,TGTGCCTGGAGTGACGGGACTAGCGGGTACCTTTCCTACAATGAGCAGTTCTTC
NA,TRBJ2-7,TRBV19,NA,CASSIGHQKGEQYF,TGTGCCAGTAGTATCGGACACCAAAAGGGCGAGCAGTACTTC
TRBD1,TRBJ1-1,TRBV2,NA,CASSQQGPRGTEAFF,TGTGCCAGCAGTCAACAGGGGCCCCGGGGGACTGAAGCTTTCTTT